The 21 T cell receptor beta chains below were found in one sample sequenced in a study of blood T cells in healthy people across ages. Primers used in a second PCR of about 7 to 12 cycles were a sample-barcoded 5' primer and a J-beta primer mix. TCRdb redid the calling of the 5' RACE reads with MiXCR, one entry per CDR3 protein. The table has about 1.6 million distinct CDR3 sequences, 30% to 35% seen once. Material for sequencing was blood. Receptors were obtained from a woman aged 25 to 39 in good health.

The rearrangement joins TRBV5-1 to TRBJ2-4; D gene unclear. From germline, CDR1 is SGHRS and CDR2 YFSETQ. This CDR3 is built from 17 residues. V dropped 3 bases and J dropped 0 bases, with 16 bases sitting between them. The CDR3 coding sequence is TGCGCCAGCAGCTGGGATGAGACCGCGCTAGCCAAAAACATTCAGTACTTC. This codes for CASSWDETALAKNIQYF. Drawing the rest from reference TRBV5-1 and TRBJ2-4, the complete variable domain is KAGVTQTPRYLIKTRGQQVTLSCSPISGHRSVSWYQQTPGQGLQFLFEYFSETQRNKGNFPGRFSGRQFSNSRSEMNVSTLELGDSALYLCASSWDETALAKNIQYFGAGTRLSVL.

On this clonotype itself: This may arise from a read error, as a much more abundant clone is one base away. This chain connects TRBV20-1 to TRBJ1-5; the match to TRBD1 covers 8 bases. The CDR3 runs to 14 residues. Germline V lookup: CDR1 DFQATT, CDR2 SNEGSKA (reference sequence). The CDR3 is CSAKDRVRNLPQHF. CDR3 nucleotides: TGCAGTGCCAAGGACAGGGTTCGCAATCTGCCCCAGCATTTT.

The chain employs TRBV5-1 and TRBJ1-4; 7 positions agree with TRBD1. The CDR3 totals 11 residues. Trimming removed 7 bases from V and 11 bases from J; junction bases left unmatched: 5. The V gene's germline CDR1 is SGHRS and CDR2 YFSETQ. Here the CDR3 DNA reads TGCGCCAGCCGGGGGGACAGCAAACTGTTTTTT. Its translation: CASRGDSKLFF.

The chain is built from TRBV7-9 and TRBJ2-2; D remains unclear. The CDR3 extends over 14 amino acids. V was trimmed by 5 bases and J by 1 base, leaving 8 bases between them. Germline CDR1 is SEHNR and CDR2 is FQNEAQ (reference sequence). The CDR3 loop is CASSHWGNTGELFF. The CDR3 DNA sequence: TGTGCCAGCAGCCACTGGGGGAACACCGGGGAGCTGTTTTTT.

This clonotype was seen only a few times. CDR3 sequence reads: CASSDRGRQETQYF. The CDR3 nucleotides read TGTGCCAGCAGCGACAGGGGGCGGCAAGAGACCCAGTACTTC. The chain links TRBV6-2 or TRBV6-3 to TRBJ2-5; the match to TRBD1 covers 10 bases. This CDR3 has 14 residues. Germline CDR1 reads MNHEY; CDR2 reads SVGEGT. V was clipped by 6 bases and J by 2 bases; unmatched bases: 3.

The CDR3 reads CASSLGDGNYNEQFF. DNA for the CDR3: TGTGCCAGCAGCTTAGGGGACGGAAACTACAATGAGCAGTTCTTC. J is TRBJ2-1 and V is TRBV7-2; tentatively, D is TRBD1 or TRBD2 (5 bases each). The CDR3 length is 15 residues. CDR1 and CDR2 from the germline V gene are SGHTA and FQGNSA. V shed 1 base and J shed 3 bases, with 10 bases lying between them.

Comment on this clonotype: Germline is not matched at one junction end, which may reflect a read error. The V call is TRBV3-1, the J call TRBJ1-2; D not certain. CDR3 length: 14 residues. The V gene's germline CDR1 is LGHDT and CDR2 YNNKEL (reference sequence). The CDR3 nucleotides are TGTGCCAGCAGCCCCCAGGCAGCTAACTATGGCTGCACCTTC. Protein product: CASSPQAANYGCTF.

This chain links TRBV6-5 with TRBJ2-7; 9 bases agree with TRBD2. Germline trimming cut 6 bases from V and 3 bases from J; bases unmatched to any gene: 12. There are 16 residues in the CDR3. In germline, CDR1 is MNHEY, CDR2 SVGAGI. The CDR3 sequence: CASRRGAGGPVYEQYF. CDR3 bases: TGTGCCAGCAGGCGGGGGGCGGGAGGGCCGGTCTACGAGCAGTACTTC.

This clonotype came up a few times. In nucleotides, the CDR3 is TGCGCCAGCAGCATCCTAGGGACAGGGGGGAACACTGAAGCTTTCTTT. Translation: CASSILGTGGNTEAFF. This rearrangement joins TRBV5-1 to TRBJ1-1; TRBD1 agrees at 11 bases. This CDR3 is 16 amino acids long. Germline V lookup: CDR1 SGHRS, CDR2 YFSETQ. V gave up 4 bases and J gave up 1 base; unmatched junction bases: 6.

This clonotype came up a few times. The chain uses TRBV15 and TRBJ1-2; 11 nucleotides agree with TRBD1. This CDR3 has 16 amino acids. The J segment lost 8 bases and the V segment lost 0 bases, leaving 8 bases of the junction unmatched. CDR1 and CDR2 from the germline V gene are LNHNV and YYDKDF (reference sequence). CDR3 sequence: CATSREMDRGRLGYTF. In nucleotides, the CDR3 is TGTGCCACCAGCAGAGAGATGGACAGGGGGCGGCTCGGCTACACCTTC.

The chain recombines TRBV6-4 with TRBJ2-7; 7 nucleotides match TRBD2. CDR3 length: 12 residues. The trim removed 0 bases at V and 9 bases at J, leaving 2 bases unmatched. CDR1 MRHNA and CDR2 SNTAGT come from the germline V gene. The CDR3 DNA reads as TGTGCCAGCAGTGACTCGGCGGGAGTGCAGTACTTC. Its translation: CASSDSAGVQYF.

The chain has TRBV7-9 and TRBJ1-1; D call uncertain. V was trimmed by 0 bases and J by 1 base, leaving 9 bases between them. This CDR3 is 15 amino acids long. Per the germline V gene, CDR1 is SEHNR and CDR2 is FQNEAQ (reference sequence). CDR3 sequence: CASSLAPPPNTEAFF. The CDR3 coding sequence is TGTGCCAGCAGCTTAGCGCCACCCCCGAACACTGAAGCTTTCTTT.

The chain joins TRBV27 to TRBJ2-3; TRBD1 aligns across 7 bases. The germline V gene encodes CDR1 MNHEY and CDR2 SMNVEV (reference sequence). The CDR3 is 13 residues long. The ends lost 5 bases at V and 8 bases at J; junction bases unmatched: 7. In DNA form, the CDR3 reads TGTGCCAGCAGTCTACAGGGGATCGGTACGCAGTATTTT. This gives the protein CASSLQGIGTQYF.

DNA of the CDR3: TGTGCCAGCAGCCGTACCGGACTAGCCCTCGAGGGAAGTGAGCAGTTCTTC. The encoded protein is CASSRTGLALEGSEQFF. The rearrangement joins TRBV3-1 to TRBJ2-1; 8 bases match TRBD2. The CDR3 runs 17 residues. CDR1 and CDR2 from the germline V gene are LGHDT and YNNKEL (reference sequence). V shed 4 bases, J shed 9 bases, and the junction held 17 bases outside the gene matches.

This chain uses TRBV20-1 with TRBJ2-1; perhaps TRBD2 as D (6 bases). V dropped 3 bases and J dropped 2 bases, with 14 bases sitting between them. Germline V gene data show CDR1 as DFQATT and CDR2 as SNEGSKA (reference sequence). The CDR3 has 15 amino acids. The CDR3 nucleotides read TGCAGTGCTAGGTATCGGGGGAGGCCCTACAATGAGCAGTTCTTC. This codes for CSARYRGRPYNEQFF.

V gene TRBV5-1 combines with J gene TRBJ2-1; unclear D gene. V shed 0 bases and J shed 8 bases, with 9 bases lying between them. Germline loops: CDR1 SGHRS, CDR2 YFSETQ. The CDR3 runs 13 residues. The CDR3: CASSLDYLDEQFF. For the CDR3, the DNA is TGCGCCAGCAGCTTGGACTATTTAGATGAGCAGTTCTTC.

This clonotype was seen more than once but under ten times. The chain joins TRBV29-1 to TRBJ1-2; 8 positions match TRBD1. V was pared by 5 bases and J by 4 bases, with 6 bases of the junction left unmatched. CDR1 SQVTM and CDR2 ANQGSEA come from the germline V gene. The CDR3 is 13 residues long. The CDR3 bases are TGCAGCGTTTACGCCGACAGGGGCTATGGCTACACCTTC. Residues: CSVYADRGYGYTF.

In nucleotides, the CDR3 is TGCAGTGCTAGAGACGAAGGGGGCTACTATGGCTACACCTTC. Amino acids: CSARDEGGYYGYTF. This chain uses TRBV20-1 with TRBJ1-2; 7 bases align to TRBD1. The CDR3 extends over 14 amino acids. After removal of 0 bases from V and 3 bases from J, the junction contained 4 bases not matched to a gene. Germline V gives CDR1 DFQATT, CDR2 SNEGSKA (reference sequence).

This clonotype was counted only a few times. This chain links TRBV30 with TRBJ1-4; no clear D gene. This CDR3 region has 12 residues. Germline CDR1 is GTSNPN and CDR2 is SVGIG (reference sequence). The V gene lost 2 bases and the J gene lost 7 bases, with 8 bases spanning the gap. The CDR3 DNA is TGTGCCTGGAGTACCGGGCTTGAAAAACTGTTTTTT. This sequence encodes CAWSTGLEKLFF. Drawing the rest from reference TRBV30 and TRBJ1-4, the complete variable domain is SQTIHQWPATLVQPVGSPLSLECTVEGTSNPNLYWYRQAAGRGLQLLFYSVGIGQISSEVPQNLSASRPQDRQFILSSKKLLLSDSGFYLCAWSTGLEKLFFGSGTQLSVL.

This clonotype was counted a few times. The chain combines TRBV20-1 with TRBJ2-7, with 8 bases fitting TRBD2. Germline-derived CDR1 and CDR2 are DFQATT and SNEGSKA (reference sequence). CDR3 size: 15 residues. The V segment lost 0 bases and the J segment 1 base; nucleotides outside the gene matches: 5. CDR3 residues: CSAREALAVSYEQYF. The CDR3 coding sequence is TGCAGTGCTAGAGAAGCACTAGCGGTATCCTACGAGCAGTACTTC.

This clonotype was seen more than once but under ten times. The chain couples TRBV10-1 to TRBJ2-2; weak D call: TRBD1 (5 bases). This CDR3 has 19 residues. The V gene's germline CDR1 is WNHNN and CDR2 SYGVQD (reference sequence). The V end lost 2 bases, the J end lost 0 bases, and 19 bases lay between the germline ends. CDR3 in amino acids: CASSEGTGKERTNTGELFF. The CDR3 region has the DNA TGCGCCAGCAGTGAGGGAACAGGTAAAGAACGAACGAACACCGGGGAGCTGTTTTTT.